The clone carrying this TCR beta chain showed up just a few times. Its antigen is unknown. The sample comes from a study of beta chain features in type 1 diabetes. Whole-study findings and limits: For Type 1 diabetes patients, all four CD4+ subsets carried TCRB CDR3s that were moderately but significantly shorter.

The CDR3 has 16 amino acids. Germline V gives CDR1 LGHNA, CDR2 YNFKEQ. V shed 2 bases and J 6 bases; nucleotides not matched to a gene: 10. Every bit of the isolated RNA underwent reverse transcription, so sequencing read expressed TCRB transcripts. The repertoire was sequenced with immunoSEQ multiplex PCR; TCRdb's copy has only in-frame clones and lacks some. This sample has around 250,000 clones, with approximately 15% found just once. The chain uses TRBV4-2 and TRBJ2-3, with TRBD2 matching over 8 bases. Sequences were obtained from naive CD4+ T cells from blood. The TCR sequence derives from a man under 40 with type 1 diabetes. DNA for the CDR3: TGTGCCAGCAGCCAATTAGGACTAGCAATATACGATACGCAGTATTTT. Translating gives CASSQLGLAIYDTQYF.